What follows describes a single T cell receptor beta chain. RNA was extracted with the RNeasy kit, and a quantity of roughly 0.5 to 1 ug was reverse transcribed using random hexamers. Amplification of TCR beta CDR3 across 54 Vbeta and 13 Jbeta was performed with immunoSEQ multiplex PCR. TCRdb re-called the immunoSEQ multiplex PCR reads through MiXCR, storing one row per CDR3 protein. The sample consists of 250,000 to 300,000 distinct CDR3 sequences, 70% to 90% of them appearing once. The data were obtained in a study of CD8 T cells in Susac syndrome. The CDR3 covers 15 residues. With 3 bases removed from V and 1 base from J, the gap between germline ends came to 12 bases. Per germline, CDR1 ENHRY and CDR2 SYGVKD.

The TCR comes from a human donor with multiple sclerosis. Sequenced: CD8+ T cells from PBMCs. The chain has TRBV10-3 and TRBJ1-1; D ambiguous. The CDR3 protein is CAISDPPDENTEAFF. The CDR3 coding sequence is TGTGCCATCAGTGACCCGCCTGATGAGAACACTGAAGCTTTCTTT.